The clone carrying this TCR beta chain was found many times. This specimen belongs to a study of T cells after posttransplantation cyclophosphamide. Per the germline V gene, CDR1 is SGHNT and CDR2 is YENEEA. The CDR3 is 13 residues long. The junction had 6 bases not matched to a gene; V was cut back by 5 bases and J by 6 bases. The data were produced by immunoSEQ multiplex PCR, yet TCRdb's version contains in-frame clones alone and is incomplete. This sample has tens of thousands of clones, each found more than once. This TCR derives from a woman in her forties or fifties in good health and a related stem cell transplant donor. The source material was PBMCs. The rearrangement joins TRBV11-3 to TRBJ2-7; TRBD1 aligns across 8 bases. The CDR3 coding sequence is TGTGCCAGCAGCGCCTTACAGGGGGTCGAGCAGTACTTC. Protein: CASSALQGVEQYF. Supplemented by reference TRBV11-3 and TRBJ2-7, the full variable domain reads EAGVVQSPRYKIIEKKQPVAFWCNPISGHNTLYWYLQNLGQGPELLIRYENEEAVDDSQLPKDRFSAERLKGVDSTLKIQPAELGDSAVYLCASSALQGVEQYFGPGTRLTVT.